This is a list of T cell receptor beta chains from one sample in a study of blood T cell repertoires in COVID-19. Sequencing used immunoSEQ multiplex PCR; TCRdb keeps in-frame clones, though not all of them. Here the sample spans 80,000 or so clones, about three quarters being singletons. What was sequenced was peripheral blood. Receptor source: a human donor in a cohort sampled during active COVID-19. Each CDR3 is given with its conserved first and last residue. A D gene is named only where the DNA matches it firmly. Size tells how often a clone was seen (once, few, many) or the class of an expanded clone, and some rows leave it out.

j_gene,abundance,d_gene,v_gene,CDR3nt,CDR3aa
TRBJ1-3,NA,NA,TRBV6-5,TGTGCCAGCAGCCCACCGGGGGACGGAAACACCATATATTTT,CASSPPGDGNTIYF
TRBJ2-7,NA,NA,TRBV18,TGTGCCAGCTGTCCGGCAGGGGATTGCGACGAGCAGTACTTC,CASCPAGDCDEQYF
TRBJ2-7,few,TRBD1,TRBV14,TGTGCCAGCAGCCAGACTCCGGGACAGGGGTTACTCGAGCAGTACTTC,CASSQTPGQGLLEQYF
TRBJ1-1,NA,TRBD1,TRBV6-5,TGTGCCAGCAGTTACAGGGGGCTCAACACTGAAGCTTTCTTT,CASSYRGLNTEAFF
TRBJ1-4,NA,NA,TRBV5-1,TGCGCCAGCAGACGGGGGTCTACCGAAAAACTGTTTTTT,CASRRGSTEKLFF
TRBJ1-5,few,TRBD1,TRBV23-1,TGCGCCAGCAGTCTCGGACAGGATAATCAGCCCCAGCATTTT,CASSLGQDNQPQHF
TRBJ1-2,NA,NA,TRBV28,TGTGCCAGCCACCCCCAGGGTATGTTGCTTGACTATGGCTACACCTTC,CASHPQGMLLDYGYTF
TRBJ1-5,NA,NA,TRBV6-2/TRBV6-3,TGTGCCAGCAGTTACGGGGTGACAGGCAGCAATCAGCCCCAGCATTTT,CASSYGVTGSNQPQHF
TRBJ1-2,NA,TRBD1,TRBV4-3,TGCGCCAGCAGCCAAGATGGGAACAGGGGAGGTGGCTACACCTTC,CASSQDGNRGGGYTF
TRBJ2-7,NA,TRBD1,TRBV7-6,TGTGCCAGCAGCCCTTTTGTACAGGGGCATTCGTCCGAGCAGTACTTC,CASSPFVQGHSSEQYF
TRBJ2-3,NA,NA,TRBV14,TGTGCCAGCAGCTCTTCAGGGAATACGCAGTATTTT,CASSSSGNTQYF
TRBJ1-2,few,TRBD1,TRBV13,TGTGCCAGCAGCTCCAGAGACAGGGTAACCTATGGCTACACCTTC,CASSSRDRVTYGYTF
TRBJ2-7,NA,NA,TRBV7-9,TGTGCCAGCAGCGGAAGAAATCAGGGGGAGCAGTACTTC,CASSGRNQGEQYF
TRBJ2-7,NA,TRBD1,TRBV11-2,TGTGCCAGCACCCAGCCAGGGGGCTTAACCTACGAGCAGTACTTC,CASTQPGGLTYEQYF
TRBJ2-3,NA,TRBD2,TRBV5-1,TGCGCCAGCAGCTTAGAGACTAGCGCAGATACGCAGTATTTT,CASSLETSADTQYF
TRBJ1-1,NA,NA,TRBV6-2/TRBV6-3,TGTGCCAGCAGTTACGAGGGCTCGGGCACTGAAGCTTTCTTT,CASSYEGSGTEAFF
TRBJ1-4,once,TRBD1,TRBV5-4,TGTGCCAGCAGCTTGGGTGTCGACAGGGGGACTGAAAAACTGTTTTTT,CASSLGVDRGTEKLFF
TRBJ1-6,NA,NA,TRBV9,TGTGCCAGCAGCGCAGAAAGGCCAGGAAGAAATTCACCCCTCCACTTT,CASSAERPGRNSPLHF
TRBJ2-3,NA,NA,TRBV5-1,TGCGCCAGCAGCGGGGAGAGCACAGATACGCAGTATTTT,CASSGESTDTQYF
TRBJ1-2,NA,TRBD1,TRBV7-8,TGTGCCAGCAGCCCGGGACAGTTCTATGGCTACACCTTC,CASSPGQFYGYTF